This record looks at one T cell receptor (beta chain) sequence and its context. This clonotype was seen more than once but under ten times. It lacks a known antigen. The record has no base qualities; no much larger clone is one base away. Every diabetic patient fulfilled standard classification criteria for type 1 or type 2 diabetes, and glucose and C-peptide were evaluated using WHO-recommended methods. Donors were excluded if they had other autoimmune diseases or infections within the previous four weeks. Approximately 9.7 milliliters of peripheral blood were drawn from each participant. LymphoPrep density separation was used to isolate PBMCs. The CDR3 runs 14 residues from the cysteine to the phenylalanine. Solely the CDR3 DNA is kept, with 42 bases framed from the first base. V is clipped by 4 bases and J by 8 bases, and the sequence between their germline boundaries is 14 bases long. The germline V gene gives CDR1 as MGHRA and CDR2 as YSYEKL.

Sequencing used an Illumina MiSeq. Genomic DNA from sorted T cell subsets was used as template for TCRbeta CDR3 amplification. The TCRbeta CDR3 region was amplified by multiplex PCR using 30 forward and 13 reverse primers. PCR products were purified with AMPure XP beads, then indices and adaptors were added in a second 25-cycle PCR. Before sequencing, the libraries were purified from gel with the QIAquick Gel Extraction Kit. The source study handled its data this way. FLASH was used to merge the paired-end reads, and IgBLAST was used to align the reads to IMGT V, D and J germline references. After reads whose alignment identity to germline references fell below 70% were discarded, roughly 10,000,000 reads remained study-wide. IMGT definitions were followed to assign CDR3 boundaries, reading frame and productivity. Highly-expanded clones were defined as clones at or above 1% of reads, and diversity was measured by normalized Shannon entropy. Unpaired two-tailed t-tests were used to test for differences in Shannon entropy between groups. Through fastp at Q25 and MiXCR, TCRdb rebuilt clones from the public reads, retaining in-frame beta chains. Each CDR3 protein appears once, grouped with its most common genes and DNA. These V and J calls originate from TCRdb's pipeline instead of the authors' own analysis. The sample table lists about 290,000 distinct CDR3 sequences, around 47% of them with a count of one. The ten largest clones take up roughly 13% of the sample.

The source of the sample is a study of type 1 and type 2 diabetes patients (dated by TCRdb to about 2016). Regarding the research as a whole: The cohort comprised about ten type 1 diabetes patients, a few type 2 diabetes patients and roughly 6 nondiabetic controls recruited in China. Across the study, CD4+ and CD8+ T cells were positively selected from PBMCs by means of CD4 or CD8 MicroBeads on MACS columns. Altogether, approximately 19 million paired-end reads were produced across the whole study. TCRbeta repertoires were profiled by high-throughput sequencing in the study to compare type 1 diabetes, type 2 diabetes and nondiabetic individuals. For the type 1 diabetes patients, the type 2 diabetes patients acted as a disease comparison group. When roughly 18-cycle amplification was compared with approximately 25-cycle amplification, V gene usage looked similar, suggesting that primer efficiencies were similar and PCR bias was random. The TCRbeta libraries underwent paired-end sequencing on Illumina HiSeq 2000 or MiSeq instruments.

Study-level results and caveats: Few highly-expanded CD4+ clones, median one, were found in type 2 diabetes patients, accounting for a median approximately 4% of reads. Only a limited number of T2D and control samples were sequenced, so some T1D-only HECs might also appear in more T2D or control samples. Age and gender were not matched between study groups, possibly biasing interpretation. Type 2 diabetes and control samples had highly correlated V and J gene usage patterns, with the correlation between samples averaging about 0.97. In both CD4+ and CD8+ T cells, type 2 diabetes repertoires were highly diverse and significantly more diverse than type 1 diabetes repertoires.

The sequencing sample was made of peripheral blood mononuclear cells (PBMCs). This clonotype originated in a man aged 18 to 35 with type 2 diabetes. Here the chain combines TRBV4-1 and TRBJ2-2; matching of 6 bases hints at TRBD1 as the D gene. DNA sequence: TGCGCCAGCAGCCGGCCAGGGGTGAGGGGGGAGCTGTTTTTT. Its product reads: CASSRPGVRGELFF.